This T cell receptor (beta chain) was observed in a study of OX40 agonist ivuxolimab in advanced cancers. About the research overall: Every 2 weeks, patients got intravenous ivuxolimab at one of six dose levels (0.01-10 mg/kg). Patients assigned to dose escalation were diagnosed with hepatocellular carcinoma, melanoma, renal cell or head and neck cancer. Study-wide results and limits: Averaged across samples, CD8+ T cells carried more expanded clones than CD4+ did.

Concerning this clone itself: The antigen is unknown.

The investigators sampled blood at baseline, at cycle 4 day 1, and at cycle 7 day 1. Libraries were prepared by immunoSEQ multiplex PCR; TCRdb keeps only in-frame clonotypes and omits some of them. The table records roughly 39,000 clones, 70% to 90% of them present only once. V was cut by 0 bases and J by 1 base, with 25 bases left in between. The V gene's germline CDR1 is SGDLS and CDR2 YYNGEE. This CDR3 spans 20 amino acids. The genes are TRBV9 and TRBJ1-1, with a tentative D call TRBD1 (6 bases). The TCR comes from an adult with an advanced solid tumor such as melanoma, head and neck, liver or kidney cancer. Sequenced material: CD4+ or CD8+ T cells sorted from blood, taken in a trial of the OX40 agonist ivuxolimab. The CDR3 bases are TGTGCCAGCAGCGTAGAGGGTAGGGGGGCACTATCTCAAGAGAACACTGAAGCTTTCTTT. Amino acid sequence: CASSVEGRGALSQENTEAFF.